The rows below give T cell receptor beta chains drawn from one sample of a study of PD-L1 blockade in urothelial cancer. TCRdb's copy holds only in-frame clones and misses some; the assay was immunoSEQ multiplex PCR. The sample lists under 20,000 clones, 70% to 90% occurring once. Sequenced here: PBMCs, sampled around atezolizumab (anti-PD-L1) treatment. The receptors stem from a man between 70 and 80 years old with urothelial cancer. CDR3s leave out the opening cysteine and the closing phenylalanine or tryptophan. Expanded clones get a size class; other rows say once, few or many, or leave the size out.

abundance	v_gene	j_gene	CDR3aa
NA	TRBV7-9	TRBJ2-3	ASSLARGGPSTDTQY
NA	TRBV7-9	TRBJ2-2	ASSRSVGENTGELF
once	TRBV11-3	TRBJ2-2	ASSLTDRGGTGELF
NA	TRBV19	TRBJ2-1	ASSILGQGARGQF
once	TRBV6-5	TRBJ1-5	ASSYSSGNQPQH
NA	TRBV6-5	TRBJ2-1	ASSGPRTGYNEQF
NA	TRBV6-5	TRBJ2-7	ASSHNWRGRYEQY
NA	TRBV6-5	TRBJ1-2	ASSRRGRRGGYT
NA	TRBV27	TRBJ2-7	ASSQIDKSYEQY
once	TRBV19	TRBJ2-3	ASSIDLLGGARGDTQY
NA	TRBV6-6	TRBJ1-5	ASSDRGSNQPQH
NA	TRBV7-9	TRBJ1-6	ASSLDWDMANSPLH
few	TRBV4-2	TRBJ2-7	ASSQEYGPYEQY
NA	TRBV13	TRBJ1-3	ASSGGAGNTIY
NA	TRBV5-1	TRBJ2-7	ASSWRTEDEQY
NA	TRBV6-1	TRBJ2-1	AIRETGDNEQF
NA	TRBV5-1	TRBJ1-2	ASSLESGNYGYT
NA	TRBV10-2	TRBJ2-3	ASSEGGGGRTDTQY
once	TRBV6-4	TRBJ1-1	ASSVDRGNTEAF
NA	TRBV5-4	TRBJ1-1	ASSLRQGAKTEAF
NA	TRBV9	TRBJ2-7	ASSSSGDLYEQY
NA	TRBV5-4	TRBJ2-3	ASSWGGSTDTQY
NA	TRBV5-1	TRBJ2-2	ASSLGTTGFNTGELF
once	TRBV4-1	TRBJ1-5	ASSQRTGGSNQPQH
NA	TRBV10-1	TRBJ1-5	ASDRGRGSQPQH
NA	TRBV28	TRBJ1-3	ASSITQRAVSGNTIY
NA	TRBV5-1	TRBJ2-7	ASSFLGQGYDEQY
NA	TRBV29-1	TRBJ2-2	SVDARGSVSGELF
NA	TRBV1	TRBJ2-1	TSSPTSGGSDEQF
NA	TRBV27	TRBJ2-7	ASSPLQGDEQY
NA	TRBV5-5	TRBJ1-5	ASSKGQGGYSNQPQH
few	TRBV5-1	TRBJ2-5	ASSRGSRRETQY
NA	TRBV10-1	TRBJ2-3	ASGTGVDPDTQY
NA	TRBV4-1	TRBJ2-1	ASSQALAASYNEQF
NA	TRBV7-9	TRBJ2-1	ASSLQGGYNEQF
NA	TRBV2	TRBJ2-5	ASRRGQGETQY
once	TRBV14	TRBJ2-3	ASSPDRSREY
NA	TRBV6-1	TRBJ1-6	ASSEARRDSPLH
NA	TRBV7-2	TRBJ2-1	ASSPPGYNEQF
NA	TRBV29-1	TRBJ2-5	SVAPGLAAGSQY
NA	TRBV29-1	TRBJ1-5	SVAGDRDQPQH
NA	TRBV27	TRBJ1-1	ASSQLTQATEAF
NA	TRBV18	TRBJ2-7	ASSPPVTGGYEQY
NA	TRBV5-1	TRBJ2-1	ASSSGTGGLYNEQF
NA	TRBV4-1	TRBJ2-1	ASSQDRGFKQF
NA	TRBV30	TRBJ1-5	AGGQGGQPRH
NA	TRBV5-6	TRBJ1-2	ASSLGQGAPAT
NA	TRBV4-1	TRBJ1-2	ASSQMTGVIGYT
NA	TRBV2	TRBJ1-4	ASRDRVGEKLF
NA	TRBV10-2	TRBJ1-2	ASSDSSRSYGYT
NA	TRBV19	TRBJ2-6	ASSIDVRAGANVLT
few	TRBV27	TRBJ1-5	ASTQSWGQEQPQH
NA	TRBV2	TRBJ1-4	ASSELTPAEKLF
NA	TRBV12-5	TRBJ1-1	ASGLMGGITEAF